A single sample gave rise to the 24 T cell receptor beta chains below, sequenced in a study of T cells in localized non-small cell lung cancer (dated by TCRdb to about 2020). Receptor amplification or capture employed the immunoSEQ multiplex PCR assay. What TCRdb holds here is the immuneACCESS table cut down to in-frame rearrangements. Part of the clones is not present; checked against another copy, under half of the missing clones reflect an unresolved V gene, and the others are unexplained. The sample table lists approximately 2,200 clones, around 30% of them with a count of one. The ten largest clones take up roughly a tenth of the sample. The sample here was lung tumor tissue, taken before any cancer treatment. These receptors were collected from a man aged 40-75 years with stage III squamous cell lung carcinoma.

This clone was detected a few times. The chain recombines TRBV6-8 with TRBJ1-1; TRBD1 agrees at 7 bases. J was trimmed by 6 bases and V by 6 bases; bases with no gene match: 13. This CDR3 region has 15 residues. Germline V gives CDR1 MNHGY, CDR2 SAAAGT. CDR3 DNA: TGTGCCAGCAGCCGGGTACAGGGGTACGAGGCTGAAGCTTTCTTT. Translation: CASSRVQGYEAEAFF.

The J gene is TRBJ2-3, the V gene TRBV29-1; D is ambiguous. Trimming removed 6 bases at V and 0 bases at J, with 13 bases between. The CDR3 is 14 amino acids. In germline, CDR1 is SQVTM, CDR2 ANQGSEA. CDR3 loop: CSVLRQSSTDTQYF. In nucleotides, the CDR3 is TGCAGCGTACTAAGACAATCTAGCACAGATACGCAGTATTTT.

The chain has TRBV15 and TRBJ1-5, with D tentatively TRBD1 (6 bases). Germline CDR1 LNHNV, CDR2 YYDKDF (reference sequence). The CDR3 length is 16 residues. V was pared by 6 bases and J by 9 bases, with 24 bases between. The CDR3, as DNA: TGTGCCACCAGGGGGACACCAACCTCTCCGGGGGCGCCCCAGCATTTT. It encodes CATRGTPTSPGAPQHF. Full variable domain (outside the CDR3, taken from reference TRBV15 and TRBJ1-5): DAMVIQNPRYQVTQFGKPVTLSCSQTLNHNVMYWYQQKSSQAPKLLFHYYDKDFNNEADTPDNFQSRRPNTSFCFLDIRSPGLGDTAMYLCATRGTPTSPGAPQHFGDGTRLSIL.

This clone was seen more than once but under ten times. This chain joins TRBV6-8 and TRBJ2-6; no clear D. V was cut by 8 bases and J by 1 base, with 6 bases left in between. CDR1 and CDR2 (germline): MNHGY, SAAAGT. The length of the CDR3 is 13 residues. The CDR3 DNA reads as TGTGCCAGCTTACGGTCTGGGGCCAACGTCCTGACTTTC. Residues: CASLRSGANVLTF.

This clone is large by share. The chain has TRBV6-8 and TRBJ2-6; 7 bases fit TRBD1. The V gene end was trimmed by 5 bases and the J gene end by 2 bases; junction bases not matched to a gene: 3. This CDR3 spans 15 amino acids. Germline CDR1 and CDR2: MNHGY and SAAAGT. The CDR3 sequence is CASSDREPGANVLTF. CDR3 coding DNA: TGTGCCAGCAGTGACAGGGAGCCTGGGGCCAACGTCCTGACTTTC.

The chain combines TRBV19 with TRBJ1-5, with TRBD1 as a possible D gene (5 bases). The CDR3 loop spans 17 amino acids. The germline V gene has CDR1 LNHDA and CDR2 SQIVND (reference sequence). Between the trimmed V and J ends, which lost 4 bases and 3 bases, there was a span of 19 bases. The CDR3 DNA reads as TGTGCCAGTAGTAATAGGGGCCGCTCGAGACCCAATCAGCCCCAGCATTTT. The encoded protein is CASSNRGRSRPNQPQHF.

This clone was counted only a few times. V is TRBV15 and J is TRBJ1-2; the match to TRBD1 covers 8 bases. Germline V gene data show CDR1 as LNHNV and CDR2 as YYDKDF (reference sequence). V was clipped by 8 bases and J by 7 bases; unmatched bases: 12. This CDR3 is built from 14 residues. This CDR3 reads CATDLFGTGAGYTF. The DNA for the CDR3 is TGTGCCACCGATCTCTTTGGGACAGGTGCTGGCTACACCTTC.

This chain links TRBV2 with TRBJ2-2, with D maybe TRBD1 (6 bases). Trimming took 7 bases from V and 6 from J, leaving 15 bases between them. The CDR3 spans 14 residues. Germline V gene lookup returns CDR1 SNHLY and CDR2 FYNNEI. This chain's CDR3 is CASKPSAGAGELFF. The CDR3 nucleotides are TGTGCCAGCAAGCCGTCGGCAGGGGCCGGGGAGCTGTTTTTT.

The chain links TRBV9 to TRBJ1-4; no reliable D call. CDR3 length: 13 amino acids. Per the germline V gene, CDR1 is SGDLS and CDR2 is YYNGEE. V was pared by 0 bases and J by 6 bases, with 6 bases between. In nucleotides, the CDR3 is TGTGCCAGCAGCGTAGGTGTGGATGAAAAACTGTTTTTT. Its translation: CASSVGVDEKLFF.

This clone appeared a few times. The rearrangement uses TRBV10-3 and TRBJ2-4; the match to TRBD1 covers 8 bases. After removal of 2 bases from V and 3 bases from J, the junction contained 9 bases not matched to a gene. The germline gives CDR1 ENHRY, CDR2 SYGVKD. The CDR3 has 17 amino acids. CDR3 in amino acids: CAISERGTGWGKNIQYF. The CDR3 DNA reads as TGTGCCATCAGTGAGAGAGGGACAGGTTGGGGCAAAAACATTCAGTACTTC.

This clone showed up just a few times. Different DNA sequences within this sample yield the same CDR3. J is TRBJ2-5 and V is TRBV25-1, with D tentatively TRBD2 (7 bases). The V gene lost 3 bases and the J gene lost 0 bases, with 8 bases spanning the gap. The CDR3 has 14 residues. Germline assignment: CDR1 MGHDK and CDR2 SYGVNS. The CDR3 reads CASSERGHQETQYF. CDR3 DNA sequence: TGTGCCAGCAGTGAGCGGGGGCACCAAGAGACCCAGTACTTC.

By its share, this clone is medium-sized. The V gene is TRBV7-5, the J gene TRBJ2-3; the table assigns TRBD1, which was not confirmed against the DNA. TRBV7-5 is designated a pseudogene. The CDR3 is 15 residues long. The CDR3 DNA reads TGTGCCAGCAGCTTAAGCCAGGGGGCGACAGATACGCAGTATTTT. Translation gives CASSLSQGATDTQYF.

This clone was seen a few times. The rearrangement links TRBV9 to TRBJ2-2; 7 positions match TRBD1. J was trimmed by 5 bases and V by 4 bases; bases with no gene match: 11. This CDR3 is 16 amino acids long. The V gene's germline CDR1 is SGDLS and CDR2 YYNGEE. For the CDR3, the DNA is TGTGCCAGCAGCCCCAGACAGGGTGGGGTAACCGGGGAGCTGTTTTTT. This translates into CASSPRQGGVTGELFF.

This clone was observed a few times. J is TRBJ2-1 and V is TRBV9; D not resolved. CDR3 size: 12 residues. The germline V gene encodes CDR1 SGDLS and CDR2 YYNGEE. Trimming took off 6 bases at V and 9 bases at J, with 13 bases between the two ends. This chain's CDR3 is CASTQARFEQFF. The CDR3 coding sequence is TGTGCCAGCACCCAAGCCCGCTTTGAGCAGTTCTTC.

This CDR3 reads CASGPLTGSTDTQYF. The CDR3 DNA sequence: TGTGCCAGTGGGCCCCTTACAGGGAGCACAGATACGCAGTATTTT. This chain links TRBV6-8 with TRBJ2-3, with a weak D call TRBD1 (6 bases). V lost 9 bases to trimming and J lost 0 bases, with 16 bases between them. The CDR3 runs 15 residues. CDR1 is MNHGY, CDR2 SAAAGT, per germline.

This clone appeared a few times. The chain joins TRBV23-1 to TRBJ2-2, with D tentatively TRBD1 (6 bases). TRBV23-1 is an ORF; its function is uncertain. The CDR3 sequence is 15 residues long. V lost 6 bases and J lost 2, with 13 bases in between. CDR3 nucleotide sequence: TGCGCCAGCAGCTCCGGACAGCGCAACACCGGGGAGCTGTTTTTT. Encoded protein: CASSSGQRNTGELFF.

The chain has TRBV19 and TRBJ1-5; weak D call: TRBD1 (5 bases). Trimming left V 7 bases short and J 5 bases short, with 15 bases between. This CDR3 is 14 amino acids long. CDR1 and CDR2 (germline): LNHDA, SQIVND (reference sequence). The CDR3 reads CASMPRRQYQPQHF. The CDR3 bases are TGTGCCAGTATGCCCCGACGACAGTATCAGCCCCAGCATTTT.

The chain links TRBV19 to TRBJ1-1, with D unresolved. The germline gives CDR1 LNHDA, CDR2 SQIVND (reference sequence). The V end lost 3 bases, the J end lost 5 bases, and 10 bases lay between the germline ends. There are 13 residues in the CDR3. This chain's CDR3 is CASSMGWRTEAFF. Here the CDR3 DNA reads TGTGCCAGTAGTATGGGGTGGCGAACTGAAGCTTTCTTT.

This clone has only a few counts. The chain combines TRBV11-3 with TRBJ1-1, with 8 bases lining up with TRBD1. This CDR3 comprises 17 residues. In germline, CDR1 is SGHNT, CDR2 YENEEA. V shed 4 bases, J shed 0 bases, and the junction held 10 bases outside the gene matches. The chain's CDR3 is CASSSAAIRGLNTEAFF. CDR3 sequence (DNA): TGTGCCAGCAGCTCTGCCGCTATCAGGGGGCTGAACACTGAAGCTTTCTTT.

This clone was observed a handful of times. The CDR3 DNA reads TGCGCCAGCAGCCCTTCACGGGGCTCTGGGGCCAACGTCCTGACTTTC. Translation: CASSPSRGSGANVLTF. The J gene is TRBJ2-6, the V gene TRBV4-1, with D perhaps TRBD2 (5 bases). This CDR3 region has 16 residues. CDR1 and CDR2 (germline): MGHRA, YSYEKL. With 4 bases removed from V and 0 bases from J, the gap between germline ends came to 10 bases.

CDR3 loop: CSAGLGTGVAEAFF. The CDR3 nucleotides are TGCAGCGCCGGCCTAGGGACAGGGGTCGCTGAAGCTTTCTTT. The chain links TRBV29-1 to TRBJ1-1; 10 bases align to TRBD1. In germline, CDR1 is SQVTM, CDR2 ANQGSEA. V lost 7 bases and J lost 6; bases outside the gene matches: 11. The CDR3 contains 14 residues. Filled out from reference TRBV29-1 and TRBJ1-1, the complete variable domain reads SAVISQKPSRDICQRGTSLTIQCQVDSQVTMMFWYRQQPGQSLTLIATANQGSEATYESGFVIDKFPISRPNLTFSTLTVSNMSPEDSSIYLCSAGLGTGVAEAFFGQGTRLTVV.

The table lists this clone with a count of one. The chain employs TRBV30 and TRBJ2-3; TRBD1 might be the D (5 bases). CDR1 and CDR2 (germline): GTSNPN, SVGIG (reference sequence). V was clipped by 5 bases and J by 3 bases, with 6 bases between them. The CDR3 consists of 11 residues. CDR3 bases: TGTGCCTGGCAGGGTACAGATACGCAGTATTTT. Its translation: CAWQGTDTQYF.

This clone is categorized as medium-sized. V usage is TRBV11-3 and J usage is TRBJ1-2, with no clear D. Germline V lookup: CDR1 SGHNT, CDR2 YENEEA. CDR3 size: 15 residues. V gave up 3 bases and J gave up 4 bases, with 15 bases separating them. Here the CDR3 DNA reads TGTGCCAGCAGCTTCGGACTGGGAAATAGCTATGGCTACACCTTC. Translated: CASSFGLGNSYGYTF.

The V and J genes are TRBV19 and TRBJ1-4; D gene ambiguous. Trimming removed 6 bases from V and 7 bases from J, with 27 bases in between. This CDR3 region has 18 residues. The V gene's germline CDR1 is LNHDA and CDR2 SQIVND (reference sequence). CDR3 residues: CASSRVRTGNQPIEKLFF. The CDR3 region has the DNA TGTGCCAGTAGCCGGGTGAGAACGGGTAATCAGCCGATTGAAAAACTGTTTTTT.